This entry lists 2 T cell receptor beta chains sequenced from one sample in a study of early T cells in non-severe SARS-CoV-2 infection. TCRdb recomputed calls from the 5' RACE reads with MiXCR, one row per CDR3 protein. Counted here are around 67,000 distinct CDR3 sequences, roughly an eighth occurring once; the ten biggest clones make up roughly 5.7%. The input for sequencing was whole blood, taken at baseline. The receptor source for this set is an adult who was a healthcare worker with PCR-confirmed SARS-CoV-2 infection or an uninfected control (not recorded which).

This clonotype has only a few counts. This sequence joins TRBV20-1 and TRBJ2-3; 10 bases are shared with TRBD2. There are 12 residues in the CDR3. Per germline, CDR1 DFQATT and CDR2 SNEGSKA (reference sequence). CDR3 nucleotides: TGCACCGGGACTAGCGGCACAGATACGCAGTATTTT. Translation gives CTGTSGTDTQYF.

In its sample, this clonotype was seen a few times. The chain links TRBV6-5 to TRBJ2-3; perhaps TRBD1 as D (6 bases). The V and J ends lost 0 bases and 1 base respectively, with 11 bases between them. CDR3 size: 16 residues. Per the germline V gene, CDR1 is MNHEY and CDR2 is SVGAGI. For the CDR3, the DNA is TGTGCCAGCAGTTACTCAGGGGGATGGGGCACAGATACGCAGTATTTT. Translation gives CASSYSGGWGTDTQYF.